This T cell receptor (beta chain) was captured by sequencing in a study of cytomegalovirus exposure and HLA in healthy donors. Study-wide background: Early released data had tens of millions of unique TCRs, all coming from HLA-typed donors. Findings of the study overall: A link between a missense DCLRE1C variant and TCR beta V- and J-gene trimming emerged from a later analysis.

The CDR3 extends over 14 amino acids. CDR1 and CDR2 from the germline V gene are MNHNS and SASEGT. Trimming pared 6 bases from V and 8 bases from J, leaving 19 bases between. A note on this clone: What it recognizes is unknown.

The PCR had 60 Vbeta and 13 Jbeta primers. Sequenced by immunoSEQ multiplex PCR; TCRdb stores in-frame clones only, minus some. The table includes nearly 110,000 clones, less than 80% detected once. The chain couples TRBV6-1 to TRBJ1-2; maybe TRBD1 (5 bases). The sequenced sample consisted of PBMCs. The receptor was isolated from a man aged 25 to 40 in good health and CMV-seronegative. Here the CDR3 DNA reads TGTGCCAGCAGGGGGGGTCGGGGGGAGGGAGGCTACACCTTC. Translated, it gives CASRGGRGEGGYTF.